This is a list of T cell receptor beta chains from one sample in a study of cytomegalovirus exposure and HLA in healthy donors. Some clones are missing from TCRdb's copy, which holds only in-frame ones; the method was immunoSEQ multiplex PCR. The data show 130,000 to 150,000 clones, with roughly 89% seen just once and over 9% held by the top ten. The specimen was PBMCs. The receptors come from a woman in her late teens or twenties in good health and CMV-seropositive. The CDR3 runs from the conserved cysteine through the conserved F or W. The order of the fields is clone size, D gene, V gene, J gene, CDR3 protein, CDR3 DNA. D genes are given only for firm matches. Not all rows give a size; the values are once, few, many and, for expanded clones, a class.

clone size: NA; D gene: TRBD1; V gene: TRBV5-6; J gene: TRBJ1-4; CDR3 protein: CASSLGPIQGALEKLFF; CDR3 DNA: TGTGCCAGCAGCTTGGGACCAATACAGGGGGCTTTGGAAAAACTGTTTTTT
clone size: NA; D gene: NA; V gene: TRBV5-8; J gene: TRBJ1-6; CDR3 protein: CASSRPVSLNSPLHF; CDR3 DNA: TGTGCCAGCAGCCGTCCTGTTTCCCTAAATTCACCCCTCCACTTT
clone size: NA; D gene: NA; V gene: TRBV7-2; J gene: TRBJ2-7; CDR3 protein: CASSQSTGSISYEQYF; CDR3 DNA: TGTGCCAGCAGCCAATCTACAGGCTCCATCTCCTACGAGCAGTACTTC
clone size: once; D gene: NA; V gene: TRBV15; J gene: TRBJ2-2; CDR3 protein: CATSRVQVPLAGNTGELFF; CDR3 DNA: TGTGCCACCAGCAGAGTGCAAGTCCCTCTGGCGGGGAACACCGGGGAGCTGTTTTTT
clone size: NA; D gene: NA; V gene: TRBV4-1; J gene: TRBJ2-4; CDR3 protein: CASSHIESAKNIQYF; CDR3 DNA: TGCGCCAGCAGCCATATAGAATCCGCCAAAAACATTCAGTACTTC
clone size: NA; D gene: TRBD2; V gene: TRBV18; J gene: TRBJ2-3; CDR3 protein: CASSPPGLAGTDTQYF; CDR3 DNA: TGTGCCAGCTCACCACCTGGACTAGCGGGAACAGATACGCAGTATTTT
clone size: NA; D gene: TRBD1; V gene: TRBV2; J gene: TRBJ2-3; CDR3 protein: CASSLMRQGASTDTQYF; CDR3 DNA: TGTGCCAGCAGTTTGATGAGGCAGGGGGCTAGTACAGATACGCAGTATTTT
clone size: NA; D gene: NA; V gene: TRBV19; J gene: TRBJ1-1; CDR3 protein: CASSPDSWMNTEAFF; CDR3 DNA: TGTGCCAGTAGTCCAGACTCGTGGATGAACACTGAAGCTTTCTTT
clone size: many; D gene: NA; V gene: TRBV5-1; J gene: TRBJ2-2; CDR3 protein: CASSLGGETGELFF; CDR3 DNA: TGCGCCAGCAGCCTAGGAGGGGAAACCGGGGAGCTGTTTTTT
clone size: NA; D gene: TRBD1; V gene: TRBV6-5; J gene: TRBJ1-2; CDR3 protein: CASSRSLGQNYGYTF; CDR3 DNA: TGTGCCAGCAGCCGAAGCCTGGGACAGAACTATGGCTACACCTTC
clone size: few; D gene: NA; V gene: TRBV4-1; J gene: TRBJ1-5; CDR3 protein: CASSQEGGQGREPQHF; CDR3 DNA: TGCGCCAGCAGCCAAGAGGGAGGGCAGGGACGGGAGCCCCAGCATTTT
clone size: NA; D gene: TRBD1; V gene: TRBV11-2; J gene: TRBJ1-2; CDR3 protein: CASSLTTGGSYGYTF; CDR3 DNA: TGTGCCAGCAGCCTGACAACAGGGGGAAGCTATGGCTACACCTTC
clone size: NA; D gene: NA; V gene: TRBV4-1; J gene: TRBJ1-4; CDR3 protein: CASSQVTTNEKLFF; CDR3 DNA: TGCGCCAGCAGCCAAGTTACAACTAATGAAAAACTGTTTTTT
clone size: NA; D gene: NA; V gene: TRBV7-2; J gene: TRBJ1-2; CDR3 protein: CASSQDRNYGYTF; CDR3 DNA: TGTGCCAGCAGCCAAGACAGAAACTATGGCTACACCTTC
clone size: NA; D gene: TRBD1; V gene: TRBV6-1; J gene: TRBJ2-2; CDR3 protein: CASSEGDRGITGELFF; CDR3 DNA: TGTGCCAGCAGTGAGGGGGACAGGGGAATCACCGGGGAGCTGTTTTTT
clone size: NA; D gene: TRBD1; V gene: TRBV2; J gene: TRBJ1-3; CDR3 protein: CASSLGTGGNTIYF; CDR3 DNA: TGTGCCAGCAGCCTAGGGACAGGTGGAAACACCATATATTTT
clone size: NA; D gene: TRBD2; V gene: TRBV2; J gene: TRBJ2-4; CDR3 protein: CASSDWGGNGLAKNIQYF; CDR3 DNA: TGTGCCAGCAGTGATTGGGGAGGGAATGGGCTAGCCAAAAACATTCAGTACTTC
clone size: NA; D gene: NA; V gene: TRBV9; J gene: TRBJ1-4; CDR3 protein: CASSVGDRATNEKLFF; CDR3 DNA: TGTGCCAGCAGCGTAGGAGATAGAGCAACTAATGAAAAACTGTTTTTT
clone size: NA; D gene: TRBD2; V gene: TRBV2; J gene: TRBJ2-3; CDR3 protein: CASSYAGGPLGDTQYF; CDR3 DNA: TGTGCCAGCAGTTACGCGGGGGGACCCCTCGGAGATACGCAGTATTTT
clone size: NA; D gene: TRBD1; V gene: TRBV19; J gene: TRBJ2-6; CDR3 protein: CASSPKTGGLGGANVLTF; CDR3 DNA: TGTGCCAGTAGCCCTAAGACAGGGGGATTGGGTGGGGCCAACGTCCTGACTTTC
clone size: NA; D gene: TRBD1; V gene: TRBV19; J gene: TRBJ1-2; CDR3 protein: CASKSGQLLYGYTF; CDR3 DNA: TGTGCCAGTAAGTCGGGACAGTTACTCTATGGCTACACCTTC
clone size: NA; D gene: NA; V gene: TRBV7-2; J gene: TRBJ1-2; CDR3 protein: CASSSFLVYGYTF; CDR3 DNA: TGTGCCAGCAGCTCCTTCCTAGTCTATGGCTACACCTTC
clone size: once; D gene: NA; V gene: TRBV5-6; J gene: TRBJ1-3; CDR3 protein: CASSLSTAGGNTIYF; CDR3 DNA: TGTGCCAGCAGCTTAAGCACCGCAGGGGGAAACACCATATATTTT
clone size: NA; D gene: TRBD2; V gene: TRBV7-9; J gene: TRBJ2-6; CDR3 protein: CASSPQRGRSSGANVLTF; CDR3 DNA: TGTGCCAGCAGCCCTCAGCGGGGCCGGTCCTCTGGGGCCAACGTCCTGACTTTC
clone size: few; D gene: TRBD1; V gene: TRBV7-2; J gene: TRBJ1-2; CDR3 protein: CASSWGQRDLPGGAHTF; CDR3 DNA: TGTGCCAGCAGCTGGGGCCAAAGGGACCTACCAGGGGGAGCGCACACCTTC
clone size: NA; D gene: TRBD2; V gene: TRBV28; J gene: TRBJ2-1; CDR3 protein: CASSFLADEQFF; CDR3 DNA: TGTGCCAGCAGTTTCCTAGCGGATGAGCAGTTCTTC
clone size: NA; D gene: TRBD1; V gene: TRBV9; J gene: TRBJ2-7; CDR3 protein: CASSTTGVVCEQYF; CDR3 DNA: TGTGCCAGCAGCACCACAGGGGTAGTGTGCGAGCAGTACTTC
clone size: NA; D gene: NA; V gene: TRBV5-4; J gene: TRBJ1-6; CDR3 protein: CASSFGGSKNSPLHF; CDR3 DNA: TGTGCCAGCAGCTTCGGGGGGAGCAAAAATTCACCCCTCCACTTT
clone size: NA; D gene: NA; V gene: TRBV9; J gene: TRBJ1-1; CDR3 protein: CASSPDRYNTEAFF; CDR3 DNA: TGTGCCAGCAGCCCAGACAGGTATAACACTGAAGCTTTCTTT
clone size: NA; D gene: NA; V gene: TRBV28; J gene: TRBJ2-2; CDR3 protein: CASSLSGGARTGELFF; CDR3 DNA: TGTGCCAGCAGTTTATCTGGGGGCGCGAGGACCGGGGAGCTGTTTTTT
clone size: once; D gene: NA; V gene: TRBV29-1; J gene: TRBJ1-1; CDR3 protein: CSADFSGDSTEAFF; CDR3 DNA: TGCAGCGCCGACTTTTCGGGGGATAGCACTGAAGCTTTCTTT
clone size: NA; D gene: NA; V gene: TRBV4-1; J gene: TRBJ1-3; CDR3 protein: CASSQDRTRDTIYF; CDR3 DNA: TGCGCCAGCAGCCAAGACCGGACTCGGGACACCATATATTTT
clone size: NA; D gene: NA; V gene: TRBV7-2; J gene: TRBJ2-3; CDR3 protein: CASSLYENTQYF; CDR3 DNA: TGTGCCAGCAGCTTATATGAGAATACGCAGTATTTT
clone size: NA; D gene: NA; V gene: TRBV6-6; J gene: TRBJ1-6; CDR3 protein: CASSYGIPRASPLHF; CDR3 DNA: TGTGCCAGCAGTTACGGCATCCCGCGGGCTTCACCCCTCCACTTT
clone size: few; D gene: TRBD2; V gene: TRBV2; J gene: TRBJ2-1; CDR3 protein: CASSESSGGANEQFF; CDR3 DNA: TGTGCCAGCAGTGAAAGTAGCGGGGGGGCCAATGAGCAGTTCTTC
clone size: few; D gene: NA; V gene: TRBV6-1; J gene: TRBJ1-6; CDR3 protein: CASSATPSSYNSPLHF; CDR3 DNA: TGTGCCAGCAGTGCGACACCGAGCTCCTATAATTCACCCCTCCACTTT
clone size: once; D gene: NA; V gene: TRBV18; J gene: TRBJ2-7; CDR3 protein: CASSPLRVGQTYEQYF; CDR3 DNA: TGTGCCAGCTCACCACTCAGGGTGGGTCAGACCTACGAGCAGTACTTC
clone size: NA; D gene: NA; V gene: TRBV4-2; J gene: TRBJ2-1; CDR3 protein: CASSSDSDNEQFF; CDR3 DNA: TGTGCCAGCAGCTCCGACAGCGACAATGAGCAGTTCTTC
clone size: NA; D gene: TRBD1; V gene: TRBV7-2; J gene: TRBJ1-4; CDR3 protein: CASSFLPGQTNEKLFF; CDR3 DNA: TGTGCCAGCAGCTTTTTACCGGGACAGACTAATGAAAAACTGTTTTTT
clone size: NA; D gene: NA; V gene: TRBV18; J gene: TRBJ1-4; CDR3 protein: CASSPGGGEKLFF; CDR3 DNA: TGTGCCAGCTCCCCGGGCGGAGGGGAAAAACTGTTTTTT
clone size: once; D gene: TRBD1; V gene: TRBV28; J gene: TRBJ2-7; CDR3 protein: CASYRTGRYEQYF; CDR3 DNA: TGTGCCAGCTACCGGACAGGGAGGTACGAGCAGTACTTC
clone size: NA; D gene: TRBD2; V gene: TRBV7-2; J gene: TRBJ2-1; CDR3 protein: CASGGEGNEQFF; CDR3 DNA: TGTGCCTCGGGGGGAGAGGGGAATGAGCAGTTCTTC
clone size: once; D gene: NA; V gene: TRBV19; J gene: TRBJ2-6; CDR3 protein: CASSIMASGANVLTF; CDR3 DNA: TGTGCCAGTAGTATCATGGCCTCTGGGGCCAACGTCCTGACTTTC
clone size: NA; D gene: NA; V gene: TRBV20-1; J gene: TRBJ2-1; CDR3 protein: CSGGGPGEQFF; CDR3 DNA: TGCAGTGGGGGGGGGCCAGGTGAGCAGTTCTTC
clone size: NA; D gene: NA; V gene: TRBV13; J gene: TRBJ2-7; CDR3 protein: CASSASVRAISYEQYF; CDR3 DNA: TGTGCCAGCAGCGCTAGCGTCAGGGCCATCTCCTACGAGCAGTACTTC
clone size: NA; D gene: TRBD1; V gene: TRBV10-1; J gene: TRBJ2-6; CDR3 protein: CASSESRQGLAGANVLTF; CDR3 DNA: TGCGCCAGCAGTGAGTCAAGACAGGGGTTGGCTGGGGCCAACGTCCTGACTTTC
clone size: NA; D gene: NA; V gene: TRBV6-5; J gene: TRBJ2-7; CDR3 protein: CASTSFGGGAYEQYF; CDR3 DNA: TGTGCCAGCACCTCCTTTGGCGGGGGCGCCTACGAGCAGTACTTC
clone size: NA; D gene: TRBD2; V gene: TRBV11-2; J gene: TRBJ2-3; CDR3 protein: CASSYSGGAPTDTQYF; CDR3 DNA: TGTGCCAGCAGCTACTCCGGGGGGGCACCCACAGATACGCAGTATTTT
clone size: NA; D gene: TRBD1; V gene: TRBV19; J gene: TRBJ1-1; CDR3 protein: CASSPQGANTEAFF; CDR3 DNA: TGTGCCAGTAGTCCACAGGGGGCTAACACTGAAGCTTTCTTT
clone size: NA; D gene: NA; V gene: TRBV29-1; J gene: TRBJ2-1; CDR3 protein: CSVEQGTSYNEQFF; CDR3 DNA: TGCAGCGTTGAACAGGGAACATCCTACAATGAGCAGTTCTTC
clone size: NA; D gene: TRBD2; V gene: TRBV6-1; J gene: TRBJ2-2; CDR3 protein: CASRGLAPGELFF; CDR3 DNA: TGTGCCAGCAGGGGACTAGCCCCCGGGGAGCTGTTTTTT
clone size: NA; D gene: TRBD1; V gene: TRBV5-5; J gene: TRBJ1-1; CDR3 protein: CASSWMTGIVPEAFF; CDR3 DNA: TGTGCCAGCAGCTGGATGACAGGGATCGTGCCTGAAGCTTTCTTT
clone size: NA; D gene: TRBD1; V gene: TRBV28; J gene: TRBJ1-5; CDR3 protein: CASSPTGTAHYSNQPQHF; CDR3 DNA: TGTGCCAGCAGTCCCACCGGGACAGCACATTATAGCAATCAGCCCCAGCATTTT